This is a list of T cell receptor beta chains from one sample in a study of blood T cell repertoires in COVID-19. Libraries were prepared by immunoSEQ multiplex PCR; TCRdb keeps only in-frame clonotypes and omits some of them. The table lists about 300,000 clones, approximately 90% of them singletons. Material for sequencing was peripheral blood. The receptors shown here come from a woman in her twenties or thirties who had recovered from COVID-19. The CDR3 runs from the conserved cysteine through the conserved F or W. The D gene is left open where the match is weak.

length	D	V	J	CDR3	DNA
14	TRBD1	TRBV24-1	TRBJ2-2	CATSDGTGRGELFF	TGTGCCACCAGTGATGGGACAGGGCGAGGGGAGCTGTTTTTT
15	.	TRBV9	TRBJ1-6	CASSAGGGYNSPLHF	TGTGCCAGCAGCGCCGGGGGGGGTTATAATTCACCCCTCCACTTT
15	TRBD2	TRBV3-1/TRBV3-2	TRBJ2-5	CASGLAGRYYETQYF	TGTGCCAGCGGACTAGCGGGGCGTTATTATGAGACCCAGTACTTC
14	TRBD2	TRBV7-3	TRBJ2-5	CASSSGGLVETQYF	TGTGCCAGCAGCTCAGGAGGACTAGTAGAGACCCAGTACTTC
15	TRBD2	TRBV7-2	TRBJ2-2	CASSRAGGQAGELFF	TGTGCCAGCAGCCGGGCGGGGGGGCAGGCCGGGGAGCTGTTTTTT
16	.	TRBV6-1	TRBJ1-2	CASSEGNGTPNYGYTF	TGTGCCAGCAGTGAAGGCAACGGGACTCCTAACTATGGCTACACCTTC
14	.	TRBV4-3	TRBJ1-2	CASSQDAGVRGYTF	TGCGCCAGCAGCCAAGATGCGGGTGTGCGCGGCTACACCTTC
14	TRBD2	TRBV5-6	TRBJ2-5	CASSLGASGETQYF	TGTGCCAGCAGCTTGGGCGCTAGCGGAGAGACCCAGTACTTC
14	TRBD2	TRBV7-9	TRBJ2-5	CASSTLAGARAQYF	TGTGCCAGCAGCACCTTAGCGGGGGCGAGGGCCCAGTACTTC
14	.	TRBV2	TRBJ1-6	CASSEGGIGSPLHF	TGTGCCAGCAGTGAGGGGGGGATTGGATCACCCCTCCACTTT
16	TRBD1	TRBV28	TRBJ2-5	CASSQGTGEYQETQYF	TGTGCCAGCAGTCAGGGGACAGGAGAGTACCAAGAGACCCAGTACTTC
14	.	TRBV5-4	TRBJ1-1	CASSPPAGDLEAFF	TGTGCCAGCAGCCCTCCCGCGGGGGATCTTGAAGCTTTCTTT